The clone carrying this T cell receptor beta chain was recorded a few times. The data stem from a study of T-cell reconstitution after alpha-beta-depleted transplantation in children. The CDR3 loop spans 14 amino acids. V gave up 0 bases and J gave up 5 bases; unmatched junction bases: 4. Germline V gene data show CDR1 as LGHNA and CDR2 as YSLEER. The library targeted TCRbeta and was prepared with unique molecular identifiers. MiXCR, applied by TCRdb to the PCR reads, yields one record per CDR3 protein. The data show about 360,000 distinct CDR3 sequences, 13% seen once. V is TRBV4-3 and J is TRBJ2-7, with 7 bases identical to TRBD1. The sample consisted of PBMCs, taken from the stem cell graft. This TCR was sampled from a human donor who donated a stem cell graft to a child with Fanconi anemia. CDR3 coding DNA: TGCGCCAGCAGCCAAGATATCGGGACAGACGAGCAGTACGTC. Translation: CASSQDIGTDEQYV.